Described below is a single T cell receptor (beta chain) sequence and its context. Its antigen is unidentified. The sample belongs to a study of cytotoxic CD8 clonotypes in ibrutinib-treated CLL. The CDR3 runs 12 residues. Per the germline V gene, CDR1 is LNHDA and CDR2 is SQIVND (reference sequence). Trimming removed 7 bases from V and 11 bases from J, with 15 bases in between. General study points: Circulating CD8+ T-cell counts were tracked by baseline clonality, which exceeded that of age-matched healthy donors. Increased clonality at ibrutinib response gave way to a return toward baseline at progression.

Clones were read by immunoSEQ multiplex PCR, and TCRdb kept only the in-frame ones, dropping some. The data contain some 150,000 clones, about 84% of them singletons. The genes are TRBV19 and TRBJ2-1, with D tentatively TRBD2 (5 bases). This specimen was PBMCs, taken after 36 months of ibrutinib treatment. This sequence was found in a human donor with chronic lymphocytic leukemia. The CDR3 is CASIEGPGKQFF. The DNA of the CDR3 is TGTGCCAGTATTGAGGGTCCGGGGAAGCAGTTCTTC.